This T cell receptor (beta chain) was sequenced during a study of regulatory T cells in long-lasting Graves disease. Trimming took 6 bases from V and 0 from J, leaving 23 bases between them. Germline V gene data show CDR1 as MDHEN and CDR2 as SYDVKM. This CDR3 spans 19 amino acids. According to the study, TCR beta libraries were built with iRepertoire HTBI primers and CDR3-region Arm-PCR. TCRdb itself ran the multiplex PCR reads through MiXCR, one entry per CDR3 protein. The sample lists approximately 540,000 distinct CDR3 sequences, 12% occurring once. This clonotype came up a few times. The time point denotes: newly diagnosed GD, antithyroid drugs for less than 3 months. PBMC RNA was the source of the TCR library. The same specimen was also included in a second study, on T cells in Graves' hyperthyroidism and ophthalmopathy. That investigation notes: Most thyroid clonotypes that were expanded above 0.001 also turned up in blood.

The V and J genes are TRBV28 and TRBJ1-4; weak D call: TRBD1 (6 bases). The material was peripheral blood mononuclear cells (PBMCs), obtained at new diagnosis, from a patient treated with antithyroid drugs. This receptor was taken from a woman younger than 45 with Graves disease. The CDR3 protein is CASSPLGGRLLATNEKLFF. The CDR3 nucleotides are TGTGCCAGCAGCCCCCTTGGGGGCCGACTACTCGCAACTAATGAAAAACTGTTTTTT.